These 3 T cell receptor beta chains were all obtained from the same sample, sequenced in a study of cytotoxic CD8 clonotypes in ibrutinib-treated CLL. Method: immunoSEQ multiplex PCR; TCRdb's copy keeps in-frame clones and lacks some. The table records about 160,000 clones, roughly 86% of them present only once. Sample: PBMCs, taken after 12 months of ibrutinib treatment. The receptors come from a human donor with chronic lymphocytic leukemia.

The rearrangement uses TRBV7-2 and TRBJ2-5; no definite D call. This CDR3 is 15 amino acids long. V lost 1 base, J lost 2 bases, and 11 bases lay in between. Germline lookup yields CDR1 SGHTA and CDR2 FQGNSA. CDR3 region: CASSLVSTSQETQYF. The CDR3, as DNA: TGTGCCAGCAGCTTAGTGAGCACATCACAAGAGACCCAGTACTTC.

The chain joins TRBV5-1 to TRBJ1-4; D is unresolved. Germline CDR1 SGHRS, CDR2 YFSETQ. Trimming shortened V by 3 bases and J by 7 bases, and 13 bases separated the two germline ends. This CDR3 is 14 amino acids long. The CDR3: CASSSAASSEKLFF. Written as DNA, the CDR3 is TGCGCCAGCAGCTCGGCAGCTAGCTCTGAAAAACTGTTTTTT.

The chain employs TRBV7-8 and TRBJ1-5; 9 bases fit TRBD1. From germline, CDR1 is SGHVS and CDR2 FQNEAQ. Germline trimming cut 1 base from V and 2 bases from J; bases unmatched to any gene: 6. The length of the CDR3 is 17 residues. The CDR3 spells CASSLVGTGSGNQPQHF. The CDR3 DNA reads as TGTGCCAGCAGCTTAGTGGGGACAGGGTCGGGCAATCAGCCCCAGCATTTT.